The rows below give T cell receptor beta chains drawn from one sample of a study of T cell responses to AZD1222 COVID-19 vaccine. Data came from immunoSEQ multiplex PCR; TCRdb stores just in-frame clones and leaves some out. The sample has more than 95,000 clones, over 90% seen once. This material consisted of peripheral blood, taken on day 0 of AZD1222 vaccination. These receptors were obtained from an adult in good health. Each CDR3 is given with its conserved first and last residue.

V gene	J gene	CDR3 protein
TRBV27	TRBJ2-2	CASRLSRNTGELFF
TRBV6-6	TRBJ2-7	CASSSGTSWHEQYF
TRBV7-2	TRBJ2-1	CASSAGTSGADEQFF
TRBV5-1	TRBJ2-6	CASSARTGTGSGANVLTF
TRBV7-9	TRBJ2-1	CASSLAGGPFNEQFF
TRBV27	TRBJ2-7	CASSSKTGPEREESHEQYF
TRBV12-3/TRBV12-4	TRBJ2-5	CASAVSGPETQYF
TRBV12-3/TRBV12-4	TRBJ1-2	CASSLELHGYTF
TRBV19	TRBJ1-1	CASSISSLNTEAFF
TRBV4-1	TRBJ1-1	CASSQDLRGRGEAFF
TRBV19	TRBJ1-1	CASSSRDRLAAFF
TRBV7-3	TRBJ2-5	CASSSQGGETQYF
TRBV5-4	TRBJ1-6	CASSLDQSNSPLHF
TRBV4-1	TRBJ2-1	CASSQGSGGYNEQFF
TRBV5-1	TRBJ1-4	CASSWIGDREEKLFF
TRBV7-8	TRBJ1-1	CASSLGYGDTSFTEAFF
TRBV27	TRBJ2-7	CASSLSRGRLLDEQYF
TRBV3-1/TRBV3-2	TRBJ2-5	CASSRDDSPNQETQYF
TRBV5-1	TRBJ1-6	CASSFWGTGALNSPLHF
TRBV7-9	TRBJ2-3	CASSFRRSTDTQYF
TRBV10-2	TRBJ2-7	CASSPRAGQGSYEQYF
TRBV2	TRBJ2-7	CASSPEAYEQYF
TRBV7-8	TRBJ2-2	CASSLDISYGTGELFF
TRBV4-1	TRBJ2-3	CASSQVPEGGPGDTQYF